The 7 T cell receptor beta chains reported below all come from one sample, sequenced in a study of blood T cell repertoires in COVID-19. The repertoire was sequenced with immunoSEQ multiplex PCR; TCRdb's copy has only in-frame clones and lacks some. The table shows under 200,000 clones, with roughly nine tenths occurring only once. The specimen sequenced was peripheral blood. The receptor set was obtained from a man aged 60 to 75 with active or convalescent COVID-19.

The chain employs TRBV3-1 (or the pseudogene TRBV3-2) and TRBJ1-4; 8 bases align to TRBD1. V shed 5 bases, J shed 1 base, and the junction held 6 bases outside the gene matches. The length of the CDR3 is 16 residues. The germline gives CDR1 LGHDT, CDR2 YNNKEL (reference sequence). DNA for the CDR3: TGTGCCAGCAGCTCAAGCGACAGGGGAACTAATGAAAAACTGTTTTTT. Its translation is CASSSSDRGTNEKLFF.

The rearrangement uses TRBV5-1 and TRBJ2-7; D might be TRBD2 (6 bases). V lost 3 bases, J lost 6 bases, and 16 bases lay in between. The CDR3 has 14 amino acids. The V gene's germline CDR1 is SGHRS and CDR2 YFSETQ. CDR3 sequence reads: CASSSGGAEVEQYF. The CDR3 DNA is TGCGCCAGCAGCTCTGGCGGGGCGGAGGTCGAGCAGTACTTC.

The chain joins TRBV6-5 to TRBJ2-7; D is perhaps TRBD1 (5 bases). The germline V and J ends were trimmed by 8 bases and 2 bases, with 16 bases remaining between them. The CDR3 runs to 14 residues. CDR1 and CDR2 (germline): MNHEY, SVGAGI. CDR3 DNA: TGTGCCAGCGGGCAGGGTGTGAGGACCTACGAGCAGTACTTC. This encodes CASGQGVRTYEQYF.

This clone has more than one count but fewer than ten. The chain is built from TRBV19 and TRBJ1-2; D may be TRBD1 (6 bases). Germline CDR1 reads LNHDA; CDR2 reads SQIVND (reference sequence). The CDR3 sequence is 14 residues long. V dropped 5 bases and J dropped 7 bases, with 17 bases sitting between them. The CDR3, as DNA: TGTGCCAGTAGTCCCCAGGGGTTTCGACGTGGCTACACCTTC. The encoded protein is CASSPQGFRRGYTF. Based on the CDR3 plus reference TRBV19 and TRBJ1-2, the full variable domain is DGGITQSPKYLFRKEGQNVTLSCEQNLNHDAMYWYRQDPGQGLRLIYYSQIVNDFQKGDIAEGYSVSREKKESFPLTVTSAQKNPTAFYLCASSPQGFRRGYTFGSGTRLTVV.

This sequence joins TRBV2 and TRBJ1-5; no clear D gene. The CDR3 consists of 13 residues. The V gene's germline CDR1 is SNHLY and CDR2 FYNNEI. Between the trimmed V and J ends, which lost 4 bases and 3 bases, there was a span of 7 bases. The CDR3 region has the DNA TGTGCCAGCAGTGTTGAAGCCAATCAGCCCCAGCATTTT. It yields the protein CASSVEANQPQHF.

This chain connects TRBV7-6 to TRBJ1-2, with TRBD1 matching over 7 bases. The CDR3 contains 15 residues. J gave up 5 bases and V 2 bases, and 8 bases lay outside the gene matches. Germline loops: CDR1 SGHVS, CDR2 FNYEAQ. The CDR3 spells CASSLNAGGQYGYTF. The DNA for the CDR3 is TGTGCCAGCAGCTTAAACGCAGGGGGTCAATATGGCTACACCTTC.

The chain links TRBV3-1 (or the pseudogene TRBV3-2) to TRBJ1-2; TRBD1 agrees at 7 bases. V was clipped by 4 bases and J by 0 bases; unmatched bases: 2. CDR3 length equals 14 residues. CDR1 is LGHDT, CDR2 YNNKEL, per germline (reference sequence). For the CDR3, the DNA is TGTGCCAGCAGCCGACAGGGTTCTAACTATGGCTACACCTTC. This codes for CASSRQGSNYGYTF.